This TCR beta chain was sequenced in a study of cytomegalovirus exposure and HLA in healthy donors. Donors showed nominal health when sampled, although they likely had unrecorded immune exposures. V lost 0 bases and J 0 bases, leaving 6 bases between the germline ends. The length of the CDR3 is 15 residues. Germline V gene sequence: CDR1 MRHNA, CDR2 SNTAGT. The study ran its PCR with 60 Vbeta and 13 Jbeta primers. Profiled with immunoSEQ multiplex PCR; TCRdb holds only in-frame clones, not every one. In the table there are about 170,000 clones, 60% to 80% of which are singletons. Sequences were obtained from PBMCs. The chain has TRBV6-4 and TRBJ2-1; D is perhaps TRBD2 (6 bases). The sequence was collected from a female donor in good health and CMV-seronegative. This CDR3 reads CASSDSAGSYNEQFF. Here the CDR3 DNA reads TGTGCCAGCAGTGACTCAGCGGGCTCCTACAATGAGCAGTTCTTC.